These 32 T cell receptor beta chains originate from one sample sequenced in a study of radiotherapy plus CTLA-4 blockade in lung cancer. The repertoire was sequenced with immunoSEQ multiplex PCR; TCRdb's copy has only in-frame clones and lacks some. In the table there are 100,000 to 150,000 clones, about four fifths of which are singletons. Specimen: peripheral blood, collected from a patient treated with radiotherapy plus ipilimumab. The receptors were gathered from a human donor with non-small cell lung cancer who had a partial response to radiotherapy plus ipilimumab.

As DNA, the CDR3 is TGTGCCAGCAGCTCGGAGAGCTCCTATAATTCACCCCTCCACTTT. Residues: CASSSESSYNSPLHF. This sequence joins TRBV5-4 and TRBJ1-6; D unresolved. V lost 3 bases and J lost 0, with 7 bases in between. The germline V gene has CDR1 SGHNT and CDR2 YYREEE (reference sequence). The CDR3 has 15 amino acids.

The chain links TRBV4-1 to TRBJ1-3; D is perhaps TRBD1 (5 bases). V lost 0 bases, J lost 0 bases, and 18 bases lay in between. The CDR3 contains 19 residues. CDR1 MGHRA and CDR2 YSYEKL come from the germline V gene. Written as DNA, the CDR3 is TGCGCCAGCAGCCAAGATCCGGGCGGGGGTGGGCGCTCTGGAAACACCATATATTTT. Translated: CASSQDPGGGGRSGNTIYF.

The rearrangement uses TRBV4-2 and TRBJ1-2; 9 bases are shared with TRBD1. The CDR3 contains 15 residues. V shed 4 bases, J shed 6 bases, and the junction held 9 bases outside the gene matches. The V gene's germline CDR1 is LGHNA and CDR2 YNFKEQ. The CDR3 reads CASSLERGQGDGYTF. CDR3 bases: TGTGCCAGCAGCCTCGAGAGGGGACAGGGAGATGGCTACACCTTC.

This chain links TRBV9 with TRBJ2-3; maybe TRBD2 (7 bases). Trimming removed 0 bases at V and 3 bases at J, with 17 bases between. The V gene's germline CDR1 is SGDLS and CDR2 YYNGEE. The CDR3 runs to 17 residues. The CDR3 sequence: CASSVGGGTGITDTQYF. CDR3 nucleotides: TGTGCCAGCAGCGTAGGGGGGGGAACAGGGATAACAGATACGCAGTATTTT.

V and J are TRBV2 and TRBJ2-3; 7 nucleotides align to TRBD2. The V gene end was trimmed by 8 bases and the J gene end by 1 base; junction bases not matched to a gene: 9. The CDR3 covers 15 residues. Germline V CDR1 and CDR2: SNHLY, FYNNEI. In DNA, the CDR3 is TGTGCCAGCCCCCCGCTACTAGCGCGCACAGATACGCAGTATTTT. Its translation: CASPPLLARTDTQYF. The full variable domain, with the rest looked up from reference TRBV2 and TRBJ2-3, is EPEVTQTPSHQVTQMGQEVILRCVPISNHLYFYWYRQILGQKVEFLVSFYNNEISEKSEIFDDQFSVERPDGSNFTLKIRSTKLEDSAMYFCASPPLLARTDTQYFGPGTRLTVL.

The CDR3 region has the DNA TGTGCCAGCCTCATCGGAGGCACTGAAGCTTTCTTT. It codes for CASLIGGTEAFF. J is TRBJ1-1 and V is TRBV6-5; D unclear. CDR1 and CDR2 from the germline V gene are MNHEY and SVGAGI. V was pared by 8 bases and J by 4 bases, with 11 bases between. The CDR3 length is 12 residues.

This sequence joins TRBV27 and TRBJ2-7, with 7 bases fitting TRBD2. CDR1 is MNHEY, CDR2 SMNVEV, per germline (reference sequence). V lost 3 bases, J lost 2 bases, and 1 base stayed unmatched. The CDR3 loop spans 13 amino acids. The CDR3 DNA sequence: TGTGCCAGCAGTTTGGCGGGGGCCTACGAGCAGTACTTC. Translating gives CASSLAGAYEQYF.

This CDR3 reads CASSKGGYEQYF. Written as DNA, the CDR3 is TGTGCCAGCAGTAAAGGGGGCTACGAGCAGTACTTC. The chain employs TRBV6-5 and TRBJ2-7; D perhaps matches TRBD1 (6 bases). Between the trimmed V and J ends, which lost 5 bases and 3 bases, there was a span of 8 bases. The CDR3 has 12 residues. The V gene's germline CDR1 is MNHEY and CDR2 SVGAGI.

The rearrangement links TRBV30 to TRBJ1-5; 10 nucleotides match TRBD1. Germline lookup yields CDR1 GTSNPN and CDR2 SVGIG (reference sequence). V was pared by 2 bases and J by 5 bases, with 3 bases of the junction left unmatched. CDR3 length: 14 amino acids. The CDR3 loop is CAWSQGTGDQPQHF. DNA of the CDR3: TGTGCCTGGAGTCAAGGGACAGGGGATCAGCCCCAGCATTTT.

The rearrangement joins TRBV6-5 to TRBJ1-5; D is unclear. Germline CDR1 is MNHEY and CDR2 is SVGAGI. The CDR3 length is 13 residues. Trimming took 4 bases from V and 3 from J, leaving 7 bases between them. CDR3 protein: CASSLPNNQPQHF. In DNA form, the CDR3 reads TGTGCCAGCAGTTTACCTAACAATCAGCCCCAGCATTTT.

V is TRBV6-5 and J is TRBJ1-3, with a possible D match to TRBD1 (6 bases). Trimming removed 3 bases at V and 2 bases at J, with 8 bases between. The CDR3 runs 14 residues. Germline-derived CDR1 and CDR2 are MNHEY and SVGAGI. For the CDR3, the DNA is TGTGCCAGCAGTTATAGGGGGACTGGAAACACCATATATTTT. Translated, it gives CASSYRGTGNTIYF.

The chain recombines TRBV28 with TRBJ2-5; D not resolved. The J call is uncertain, as TRBJ2-7 better fits the DNA end. Per the germline V gene, CDR1 is MDHEN and CDR2 is SYDVKM. This CDR3 has 11 residues. The DNA of the CDR3 is TGTGCCAGCAGCCTAACCTACGAGCAGTACTTC. Translation gives CASSLTYEQYF.

The chain uses TRBV29-1 and TRBJ1-1, with D perhaps TRBD1 (6 bases). The CDR3 is 13 amino acids. Trimming took 6 bases from V and 0 from J, leaving 11 bases between them. From germline, CDR1 is SQVTM and CDR2 ANQGSEA. The CDR3 DNA is TGCAGCGTCTCGGACAGCATGAACACTGAAGCTTTCTTT. This codes for CSVSDSMNTEAFF.

This clone was counted between two and nine times. In DNA form, the CDR3 reads TGTGCCTGGAGCCCCCCGGGACAGGTTTTCACAGATACGCAGTATTTT. Protein: CAWSPPGQVFTDTQYF. V is TRBV30 and J is TRBJ2-3, with TRBD1 identical over 8 bases. With 3 bases clipped from V and 2 bases from J, the junction kept 10 bases outside the gene matches. The CDR3 covers 16 residues. Germline V lookup: CDR1 GTSNPN, CDR2 SVGIG (reference sequence).

This clone appeared a few times. The chain couples TRBV4-3 to TRBJ1-2; 8 bases are a match to TRBD1. V was pared by 1 base and J by 5 bases, with 9 bases of the junction left unmatched. CDR3 length: 16 amino acids. Germline CDR1 LGHNA, CDR2 YSLEER. CDR3 region: CASSQGGPGGGYGYTF. The CDR3 DNA sequence: TGCGCCAGCAGCCAAGGGGGGCCAGGGGGCGGATATGGCTACACCTTC.

The rearrangement links TRBV18 to TRBJ1-1; 8 bases are shared with TRBD1. The CDR3 covers 15 residues. Germline V lookup: CDR1 KGHSH, CDR2 LQKENI. J was trimmed by 4 bases and V by 3 bases; bases with no gene match: 7. In DNA form, the CDR3 reads TGTGCCAGCTCACCGGACAGGGCGGGGATCACTGAAGCTTTCTTT. Translated, it gives CASSPDRAGITEAFF.

This chain uses TRBV9 with TRBJ2-2, with 12 bases lining up with TRBD1. Per the germline V gene, CDR1 is SGDLS and CDR2 is YYNGEE. J gave up 7 bases and V 2 bases, and 3 bases lay outside the gene matches. CDR3 size: 15 residues. In nucleotides, the CDR3 is TGTGCCAGCAGCGTGGGACAGGGGGCGATCGGGGAGCTGTTTTTT. Protein sequence: CASSVGQGAIGELFF.

This rearrangement joins TRBV28 to TRBJ2-6, with D unresolved. This CDR3 is 15 amino acids long. CDR1 is MDHEN and CDR2 is SYDVKM in the germline V gene. V was trimmed by 5 bases and J by 4 bases, leaving 12 bases between them. This CDR3 is CASSDGDPGANVLTF. CDR3 in DNA: TGTGCCAGCAGTGACGGAGACCCAGGGGCCAACGTCCTGACTTTC. The whole variable domain, remainder taken from reference TRBV28 and TRBJ2-6, is DVKVTQSSRYLVKRTGEKVFLECVQDMDHENMFWYRQDPGLGLRLIYFSYDVKMKEKGDIPEGYSVSREKKERFSLILESASTNQTSMYLCASSDGDPGANVLTFGAGSRLTVL.

This clone was recorded once. V gene TRBV5-1 combines with J gene TRBJ1-1; a weak D match, TRBD1 (6 bases). Germline CDR1 reads SGHRS; CDR2 reads YFSETQ. The ends were cut back, 4 bases at V and 1 base at J, with 11 bases in the middle. The CDR3 is 14 amino acids. The CDR3 protein is CASSPWTANTEAFF. CDR3 coding DNA: TGCGCCAGCAGCCCGTGGACAGCGAACACTGAAGCTTTCTTT.

V and J are TRBV6-1 and TRBJ1-4; D is possibly TRBD1 (6 bases). There are 16 residues in the CDR3. V was clipped by 2 bases and J by 3 bases, with 13 bases between them. Per germline, CDR1 MNHNS and CDR2 SASEGT. Written as DNA, the CDR3 is TGTGCCAGCAGTGAACAGGGGTGGTTGGCTAATGAAAAACTGTTTTTT. It yields the protein CASSEQGWLANEKLFF.

The V call is TRBV27, the J call TRBJ1-2; possible D gene TRBD1, 6 bases. The CDR3 runs 15 residues. The germline gives CDR1 MNHEY, CDR2 SMNVEV (reference sequence). V lost 5 bases to trimming and J lost 8 bases, with 21 bases between them. The CDR3 DNA sequence: TGTGCCAGCAGTCCCGAGGACCTACAGGGTCGCGGCTACACCTTC. Protein: CASSPEDLQGRGYTF.

In this sample, this clone turned up a few times. This chain connects TRBV18 to TRBJ1-4, with D perhaps TRBD1 (6 bases). Per the germline V gene, CDR1 is KGHSH and CDR2 is LQKENI. The CDR3 is 15 amino acids. With 3 bases removed from V and 5 bases from J, the gap between germline ends came to 13 bases. The DNA for the CDR3 is TGTGCCAGCTCACCCTCGGACAGCCGGAATGAAAAACTGTTTTTT. It specifies CASSPSDSRNEKLFF.

This clone was observed a handful of times. The CDR3 reads CASSANNEQFF. CDR3 DNA: TGTGCCAGCAGCGCGAACAATGAGCAGTTCTTC. The J gene is TRBJ2-1, the V gene TRBV6-5; D remains ambiguous. The CDR3 is 11 residues long. Germline values: CDR1 MNHEY, CDR2 SVGAGI. V was trimmed by 6 bases and J by 5 bases, leaving 5 bases between them.

The chain employs TRBV5-5 and TRBJ2-1; 7 bases match TRBD2. Looked up from germline, CDR1 is SGHKS and CDR2 is YYEKEE (reference sequence). Trimming took 1 base from V and 5 from J; bases not matched to a gene: 3. The CDR3 consists of 14 residues. CDR3 sequence reads: CASSLRREHNEQFF. As DNA, the CDR3 is TGTGCCAGCAGCTTGAGGCGGGAGCACAATGAGCAGTTCTTC.

V is TRBV6-6 and J is TRBJ2-3; 15 positions agree with TRBD2. From germline, CDR1 is MNHNY and CDR2 SVGAGI (reference sequence). The CDR3 totals 16 residues. The V and J ends lost 6 bases and 7 bases, in that order; junction bases with no gene match: 8. CDR3 sequence (DNA): TGTGCCAGCAGGACCGGGACTAGCGGGAGGTTGTATACGCAGTATTTT. This gives the protein CASRTGTSGRLYTQYF.

This clone was counted only a few times. The chain carries TRBV7-6 and TRBJ2-3; D gene ambiguous. The V and J ends lost 0 bases and 2 bases respectively, with 3 bases between them. Germline values: CDR1 SGHVS, CDR2 FNYEAQ. The CDR3 consists of 13 residues. This CDR3 is CASSLANTDTQYF. The DNA of the CDR3 is TGTGCCAGCAGCTTAGCTAACACAGATACGCAGTATTTT.

V usage is TRBV5-5 and J usage is TRBJ1-1, with TRBD1 identical over 7 bases. CDR1 is SGHKS and CDR2 is YYEKEE in the germline V gene (reference sequence). There are 14 residues in the CDR3. The ends lost 4 bases at V and 1 base at J; junction bases unmatched: 4. The chain's CDR3 is CASSRRTGNTEAFF. CDR3 coding DNA: TGTGCCAGCAGCAGACGGACAGGGAACACTGAAGCTTTCTTT.

The count of this clone is one. The rearrangement joins TRBV28 to TRBJ1-5; weak D call: TRBD1 (6 bases). The CDR3 is made up of 16 amino acids. Trimming took 1 base from V and 0 from J, leaving 10 bases between them. Per germline, CDR1 MDHEN and CDR2 SYDVKM. The CDR3 DNA follows: TGTGCCAGCAGTTTATATCAGGGGTCTAGCAATCAGCCCCAGCATTTT. This codes for CASSLYQGSSNQPQHF.

This clone was picked up many times. The V gene is TRBV27, the J gene TRBJ1-2; D might be TRBD1 (6 bases). V was pared by 4 bases and J by 6 bases, with 15 bases between. The germline V gene encodes CDR1 MNHEY and CDR2 SMNVEV (reference sequence). The CDR3 contains 14 residues. Here the CDR3 DNA reads TGTGCCAGCAGTTCGCGACTTCAGGGGAATGGCTACACCTTC. It codes for CASSSRLQGNGYTF.

V usage is TRBV28 and J usage is TRBJ2-1; TRBD2 matches 7 bases. The CDR3 has 14 amino acids. V lost 1 base to trimming and J lost 7 bases; unmatched junction nucleotides: 4. Germline lookup yields CDR1 MDHEN and CDR2 SYDVKM. CDR3: CASSLLGGGNEQFF. The CDR3 region has the DNA TGTGCCAGCAGTTTATTGGGGGGGGGAAATGAGCAGTTCTTC.

This clone was seen only a few times. The rearrangement links TRBV19 to TRBJ1-4; tentatively, D is TRBD1 (6 bases). CDR1 LNHDA and CDR2 SQIVND come from the germline V gene (reference sequence). This CDR3 has 13 amino acids. CDR3 sequence reads: CASNQGIQEKLFF. For the CDR3, the DNA is TGTGCAAGCAACCAGGGGATTCAGGAAAAACTGTTTTTT.

This clone was recorded only once. The rearrangement links TRBV27 to TRBJ2-7; 10 bases match TRBD1. Germline CDR1 reads MNHEY; CDR2 reads SMNVEV (reference sequence). CDR3 length: 15 residues. The junction had 11 bases not matched to a gene; V was cut back by 6 bases and J by 6 bases. The CDR3 protein is CASSPVRDRGPEQYF. The DNA of the CDR3 is TGTGCCAGCAGCCCCGTCCGGGACAGGGGTCCCGAGCAGTACTTC.